The entry below describes one T cell receptor (beta chain). Looked up from germline, CDR1 is MNHNS and CDR2 is SASEGT. CDR3 length equals 14 residues. V gave up 7 bases and J gave up 2 bases, with 15 bases separating them. Arm-PCR of CDR3 regions and iRepertoire HTBI primers were used to build TCR beta libraries. TCRdb fed the multiplex PCR reads into MiXCR, producing one record per CDR3 protein. The repertoire holds approximately 380,000 distinct CDR3 sequences, around 21% seen once, with roughly 20% in the top ten. Noted time point: persistent/refractory GD, antithyroid drugs over 5 years with positive TRAb. Following extraction of RNA from PBMCs, that RNA was used to make the TCR library. The data originate from a study of regulatory T cells in long-lasting Graves disease.

The receptor comes from a female donor with Graves disease. The gene calls are TRBV6-1 and TRBJ2-7; D not resolved. The sequences come from peripheral blood mononuclear cells (PBMCs), collected when the disease was refractory, from a patient treated with antithyroid drugs. CDR3 bases: TGTGCCAGCACCCCCCTGCAGAATACCTACGAGCAGTACTTC. This codes for CASTPLQNTYEQYF.